These 27 T cell receptor beta chains were sequenced from one sample in a study of cytomegalovirus exposure and HLA in healthy donors. It was with 60 Vbeta and 13 Jbeta primers that the PCR ran. Sequencing used immunoSEQ multiplex PCR; TCRdb keeps in-frame clones, though not all of them. The sample yields under 65,000 clones, of which the top ten take up 10% to 15%. Material for sequencing was PBMCs. Receptors were obtained from a woman aged 25 to 39 in good health and CMV-seropositive.

The genes are TRBV6-1 and TRBJ2-7, with no clear D. Trimming stripped 1 base from V and 6 bases from J, with 7 bases between. CDR3 length: 12 residues. CDR1 and CDR2 from the germline V gene are MNHNS and SASEGT. The CDR3 loop reads CASSEGPFEQYF. In DNA form, the CDR3 reads TGTGCCAGCAGTGAAGGGCCATTCGAGCAGTACTTC.

The chain couples TRBV6-9 to TRBJ1-5; D is undetermined. V lost 9 bases and J 6 bases, leaving 15 bases between the germline ends. The CDR3 has 13 amino acids. CDR1 is MNHGY and CDR2 is SVAAGI in the germline V gene. For the CDR3, the DNA is TGTGCCAGTACGTGGAGGGCGCGTCAGCCCCAGCATTTT. Translating gives CASTWRARQPQHF.

The rearrangement uses TRBV30 and TRBJ2-3; the match to TRBD2 covers 15 bases. Germline lookup yields CDR1 GTSNPN and CDR2 SVGIG (reference sequence). V lost 3 bases, J lost 4 bases, and 2 bases stayed unmatched. This CDR3 has 15 amino acids. The CDR3 coding sequence is TGTGCCTGGAGCCGGACTAGCGGGGGGGCAGATACGCAGTATTTT. It encodes CAWSRTSGGADTQYF. Complete variable domain (other parts from reference TRBV30 and TRBJ2-3): SQTIHQWPATLVQPVGSPLSLECTVEGTSNPNLYWYRQAAGRGLQLLFYSVGIGQISSEVPQNLSASRPQDRQFILSSKKLLLSDSGFYLCAWSRTSGGADTQYFGPGTRLTVL.

This chain connects TRBV27 to TRBJ2-5, with a tentative D call TRBD1 (5 bases). Germline CDR1 MNHEY, CDR2 SMNVEV (reference sequence). The CDR3 is 13 residues long. V lost 2 bases and J lost 4, with 8 bases in between. The CDR3: CASSLAGIETQYF. DNA for the CDR3: TGTGCCAGCAGTTTAGCAGGGATAGAGACCCAGTACTTC.

This chain connects TRBV5-1 to TRBJ2-7; D gene unclear. Trimming removed 3 bases at V and 5 bases at J, with 15 bases between. Germline V gene sequence: CDR1 SGHRS, CDR2 YFSETQ. This CDR3 contains 14 residues. The DNA for the CDR3 is TGCGCCAGCAGCTATTCAGGCAGCACCAACGAGCAGTACTTC. As protein: CASSYSGSTNEQYF.

The chain joins TRBV5-6 to TRBJ2-5; 7 nucleotides agree with TRBD1. The CDR3 covers 17 residues. V shed 4 bases and J 5 bases; nucleotides not matched to a gene: 17. In germline, CDR1 is SGHDT, CDR2 YYEEEE. The CDR3 DNA follows: TGTGCCAGCAGCGGGATAATAATCCGGGACAGTAGGGAGACCCAGTACTTC. It encodes CASSGIIIRDSRETQYF.

The J gene is TRBJ1-1, the V gene TRBV9; a weak D match, TRBD1 (5 bases). Trimming cost V 0 bases and J 4 bases, with 19 bases left between them. CDR1 SGDLS and CDR2 YYNGEE come from the germline V gene. The CDR3 contains 17 residues. CDR3: CASSVEVRPGMSTEAFF. Written as DNA, the CDR3 is TGTGCCAGCAGCGTAGAAGTTCGGCCAGGGATGAGCACTGAAGCTTTCTTT.

This chain joins TRBV5-1 and TRBJ2-7, with D perhaps TRBD1 (6 bases). Germline V lookup: CDR1 SGHRS, CDR2 YFSETQ. V lost 2 bases and J 7 bases, leaving 25 bases between the germline ends. The CDR3 is 17 residues long. CDR3 DNA sequence: TGCGCCAGCAGCTTCTTGGGCGCAGGGGCGCTTTCGTATGAGCAGTACTTC. Translating it yields CASSFLGAGALSYEQYF.

The chain joins TRBV29-1 to TRBJ2-1; D may be TRBD1 (6 bases). Per germline, CDR1 SQVTM and CDR2 ANQGSEA. V was pared by 7 bases and J by 6 bases, with 19 bases between. This CDR3 spans 14 amino acids. The CDR3 DNA reads TGCAGCGCCTCAGGGGTCCCCGGGGCCAATGAGCAGTTCTTC. Translated: CSASGVPGANEQFF.

V is TRBV7-2 and J is TRBJ1-6; 8 positions match TRBD1. The V gene's germline CDR1 is SGHTA and CDR2 FQGNSA. The V gene end was trimmed by 6 bases and the J gene end by 8 bases; junction bases not matched to a gene: 9. This CDR3 comprises 15 residues. The CDR3 DNA reads as TGTGCCAGCAGTTTATCAGGACAGGGTCATTCACCCCTCCACTTT. Translating it yields CASSLSGQGHSPLHF. The full variable domain, with the rest looked up from reference TRBV7-2 and TRBJ1-6, is GAGVSQSPSNKVTEKGKDVELRCDPISGHTALYWYRQSLGQGLEFLIYFQGNSAPDKSGLPSDRFSAERTGGSVSTLTIQRTQQEDSAVYLCASSLSGQGHSPLHFGNGTRLTVT.

The V call is TRBV5-6, the J call TRBJ2-5; D gene uncertain. Looked up from germline, CDR1 is SGHDT and CDR2 is YYEEEE. The CDR3 is 16 residues long. V lost 6 bases to trimming and J lost 0 bases, with 18 bases between them. The CDR3 DNA follows: TGTGCCAGCACCTCCGACTCCATACTCGACCAAGAGACCCAGTACTTC. Its protein product is CASTSDSILDQETQYF.

This rearrangement joins TRBV2 to TRBJ1-1; D unclear. Germline V gives CDR1 SNHLY, CDR2 FYNNEI. This CDR3 region has 14 residues. V was shortened by 6 bases and J by 0 bases, with 11 bases between the two germline ends. Written as DNA, the CDR3 is TGTGCCAGCAGAGGAGGACGGGTGAACACTGAAGCTTTCTTT. It specifies CASRGGRVNTEAFF.

V is TRBV4-1 and J is TRBJ2-4; a weak D match, TRBD2 (6 bases). The V end was cut by 0 bases, the J end by 0 bases, with 9 bases between. There are 16 residues in the CDR3. The germline gives CDR1 MGHRA, CDR2 YSYEKL. The CDR3 loop reads CASSQDWGEAKNIQYF. In DNA, the CDR3 is TGCGCCAGCAGCCAAGATTGGGGGGAAGCCAAAAACATTCAGTACTTC.

The chain has TRBV30 and TRBJ1-1; D not resolved. Between the trimmed V and J ends, which lost 0 bases and 5 bases, there was a span of 4 bases. Germline CDR1 GTSNPN, CDR2 SVGIG (reference sequence). The CDR3 has 11 residues. Written as DNA, the CDR3 is TGTGCCTGGAGTGTACTGACTGAAGCTTTCTTT. Amino acid sequence: CAWSVLTEAFF.

The chain recombines TRBV29-1 with TRBJ2-3, with TRBD2 matching 7 bases. Germline CDR1 is SQVTM and CDR2 is ANQGSEA. The V and J ends lost 1 base and 3 bases, in that order; junction bases with no gene match: 1. CDR3 length equals 13 residues. DNA for the CDR3: TGCAGCGTTGAAGGGCGGGAGACAGATACGCAGTATTTT. It specifies CSVEGRETDTQYF.

The rearrangement joins TRBV6-5 to TRBJ2-7, with a tentative D call TRBD1 (6 bases). This CDR3 contains 14 residues. The germline V gene has CDR1 MNHEY and CDR2 SVGAGI. Trimming left V 10 bases short and J 3 bases short, with 19 bases between. The CDR3 spells CATTEATGRYEQYF. The CDR3 DNA is TGTGCCACCACAGAGGCGACAGGTCGCTACGAGCAGTACTTC.

The chain employs TRBV4-1 and TRBJ2-1; D may be TRBD2 (5 bases). CDR1 and CDR2 (germline): MGHRA, YSYEKL. Trimming took 1 base from V and 5 from J, leaving 12 bases between them. The CDR3 is 15 amino acids. The CDR3 spells CASSQGREGNNEQFF. CDR3 sequence (DNA): TGCGCCAGCAGCCAAGGTCGGGAAGGGAACAATGAGCAGTTCTTC.

The genes are TRBV30 and TRBJ2-5; D is ambiguous. Germline CDR1 is GTSNPN and CDR2 is SVGIG (reference sequence). V was pared by 2 bases and J by 1 base, with 5 bases between. This CDR3 comprises 12 residues. This CDR3 is CAWSPVQETQYF. CDR3 coding DNA: TGTGCCTGGAGTCCAGTCCAAGAGACCCAGTACTTC.

The V call is TRBV10-1, the J call TRBJ2-7, with D maybe TRBD1 (6 bases). The CDR3 extends over 12 amino acids. Germline V lookup: CDR1 WNHNN, CDR2 SYGVQD (reference sequence). V was pared by 8 bases and J by 0 bases, with 8 bases between. The CDR3 sequence: CASGDTSYEQYF. The CDR3 coding sequence is TGCGCCAGCGGGGACACCTCCTACGAGCAGTACTTC.

CDR3 loop: CASSEGTGGIGYTF. CDR3 coding DNA: TGTGCCAGCAGTGAGGGGACAGGGGGCATCGGCTACACCTTC. V and J are TRBV6-4 and TRBJ1-2; TRBD1 matches at 12 bases. The germline gives CDR1 MRHNA, CDR2 SNTAGT. With V trimmed by 3 bases and J by 8 bases, 4 bases remained unmatched. There are 14 residues in the CDR3.

The chain has TRBV29-1 and TRBJ2-3; a possible D gene is TRBD1 (5 bases). CDR3 length: 12 amino acids. CDR1 SQVTM and CDR2 ANQGSEA come from the germline V gene. With 6 bases removed from V and 6 bases from J, the gap between germline ends came to 13 bases. The DNA of the CDR3 is TGCAGCGTAGATAAAGGGGCGGATACGCAGTATTTT. Its translation is CSVDKGADTQYF.

The chain combines TRBV28 with TRBJ2-7, with 7 bases fitting TRBD1. V was clipped by 6 bases and J by 3 bases; unmatched bases: 11. The CDR3 spans 15 residues. Germline CDR1 and CDR2: MDHEN and SYDVKM. The CDR3: CASSLTGLRDYEQYF. The CDR3 DNA reads TGTGCCAGCAGCTTGACAGGGTTAAGGGACTACGAGCAGTACTTC.

CDR3 sequence reads: CASRRREALQYEQFF. The CDR3 coding sequence is TGCGCCAGCAGGAGGCGGGAGGCTTTGCAATATGAGCAGTTCTTC. The chain links TRBV5-1 to TRBJ2-1; TRBD2 agrees at 8 bases. CDR1 is SGHRS and CDR2 is YFSETQ in the germline V gene. V was clipped by 5 bases and J by 8 bases; unmatched bases: 12. The CDR3 covers 15 residues.

The V call is TRBV14, the J call TRBJ1-1; 8 bases line up with TRBD1. The CDR3 totals 15 residues. Unmatched junction bases numbered 3, after V lost 2 bases and J lost 1 base. Per germline, CDR1 SGHDN and CDR2 FVKESK. The CDR3 nucleotides read TGTGCCAGCAGCCAACGGACAGGGTGGAACACTGAAGCTTTCTTT. It yields the protein CASSQRTGWNTEAFF.

V gene TRBV28 combines with J gene TRBJ2-7; D not resolved. Trimming pared 8 bases from V and 0 bases from J, leaving 8 bases between. Germline-derived CDR1 and CDR2 are MDHEN and SYDVKM. The CDR3 is 12 residues long. The CDR3 DNA is TGTGCCAGCCGGAGATTCTCCTACGAGCAGTACTTC. This translates into CASRRFSYEQYF.

The rearrangement links TRBV5-1 to TRBJ2-3; D not resolved. The V gene's germline CDR1 is SGHRS and CDR2 YFSETQ. V was shortened by 1 base and J by 0 bases, with 6 bases between the two germline ends. This CDR3 region has 14 residues. The CDR3 sequence is CASSLPGSTDTQYF. CDR3 nucleotide sequence: TGCGCCAGCAGCTTGCCCGGGAGCACAGATACGCAGTATTTT.

This chain links TRBV6-1 with TRBJ1-4, with D uncertain. Trimming took 1 base from V and 4 from J, leaving 4 bases between them. The CDR3 length is 13 residues. From germline, CDR1 is MNHNS and CDR2 SASEGT. CDR3 residues: CASSEVLNEKLFF. As DNA, the CDR3 is TGTGCCAGCAGTGAAGTTCTTAATGAAAAACTGTTTTTT.